One sample yielded the 22 T cell receptor beta chains listed below, sequenced in a study of CD8+ T cells in alopecia areata. As the sequencing template, cDNA was produced by extracting RNA and reverse transcribing it. Generated by immunoSEQ multiplex PCR, the TCRdb table keeps only in-frame clones and is missing some. This table holds over 150,000 clones, 59% found once. The sample here was CD4+ T cells sorted from blood, taken at week 0. The receptors shown here come from a human donor with alopecia areata.

The V gene is TRBV30, the J gene TRBJ1-3; D may be TRBD1 (5 bases). The V gene's germline CDR1 is GTSNPN and CDR2 SVGIG (reference sequence). V was trimmed by 2 bases and J by 3 bases, leaving 14 bases between them. This CDR3 is built from 15 residues. For the CDR3, the DNA is TGTGCCTGGAGTCCATATAGGGGCTTTGGAAACACCATATATTTT. This encodes CAWSPYRGFGNTIYF.

This clone was seen once. The chain employs TRBV5-1 and TRBJ2-5; 9 bases match TRBD1. Germline loops: CDR1 SGHRS, CDR2 YFSETQ. V lost 4 bases and J lost 5; bases outside the gene matches: 6. The CDR3 totals 14 residues. DNA of the CDR3: TGCGCCAGCAGCAGTACAGGGGGCCGGGAGACCCAGTACTTC. It encodes CASSSTGGRETQYF.

This sequence joins TRBV30 and TRBJ2-1, with D tentatively TRBD2 (6 bases). In germline, CDR1 is GTSNPN, CDR2 SVGIG (reference sequence). Trimming removed 2 bases from V and 13 bases from J, with 15 bases in between. CDR3 length equals 12 residues. The CDR3 DNA follows: TGTGCCTGGAGTTCTAGCGAGGCCGTTCAGTTCTTC. It yields the protein CAWSSSEAVQFF.

The chain combines TRBV29-1 with TRBJ2-7, with TRBD1 identical over 10 bases. The V gene end was trimmed by 5 bases and the J gene end by 4 bases; junction bases not matched to a gene: 5. The CDR3 loop spans 13 amino acids. Germline V gives CDR1 SQVTM, CDR2 ANQGSEA. The CDR3 region has the DNA TGCAGCGTTAGAAGACAGGGGGCGTACGAGCAGTACTTC. Encoded protein: CSVRRQGAYEQYF.

This clone has a handful of counts. The genes are TRBV29-1 and TRBJ2-3; D unresolved. The V and J ends lost 3 bases and 4 bases respectively, with 14 bases between them. The germline CDR1 and CDR2 sequences are SQVTM and ANQGSEA. The CDR3 totals 14 residues. The CDR3 sequence: CSVDRQKAADTQYF. The CDR3 bases are TGCAGCGTTGATCGGCAGAAGGCCGCAGATACGCAGTATTTT.

The V and J genes are TRBV5-1 and TRBJ2-5; 7 nucleotides align to TRBD1. Trimming took 1 base from V and 5 from J; bases not matched to a gene: 17. This CDR3 has 18 residues. CDR1 is SGHRS and CDR2 is YFSETQ in the germline V gene. The CDR3 nucleotides are TGCGCCAGCAGCTTGTTGGTTGTAGGCCAGGGGGTCGGGGAGACCCAGTACTTC. Translating gives CASSLLVVGQGVGETQYF.

V is TRBV23-1 and J is TRBJ2-2; D is uncertain. TRBV23-1 is given ORF status, its function remaining uncertain. CDR3 length: 13 amino acids. V lost 4 bases and J 6 bases, leaving 9 bases between the germline ends. The CDR3 protein is CASSRKHAGELFF. The CDR3 DNA is TGCGCCAGCAGTCGGAAACACGCCGGGGAGCTGTTTTTT.

The chain combines TRBV6-5 with TRBJ1-2; D is uncertain. V was clipped by 5 bases and J by 5 bases, with 12 bases between them. The CDR3 covers 13 residues. The germline CDR1 and CDR2 sequences are MNHEY and SVGAGI. This CDR3 reads CASSPPGLYGYTF. The CDR3 DNA follows: TGTGCCAGCAGTCCCCCCGGGCTTTATGGCTACACCTTC.

The chain recombines TRBV18 with TRBJ1-5; D ambiguous. The CDR3 consists of 15 residues. Per the germline V gene, CDR1 is KGHSH and CDR2 is LQKENI. V was cut by 6 bases and J by 0 bases, with 12 bases left in between. This chain's CDR3 is CASSQLASSNQPQHF. As DNA, the CDR3 is TGTGCCAGCTCTCAACTAGCTTCTAGCAATCAGCCCCAGCATTTT.

The J gene is TRBJ1-1, the V gene TRBV30, with D unclear. CDR3 length: 14 residues. Germline CDR1 and CDR2: GTSNPN and SVGIG (reference sequence). Trimming removed 0 bases from V and 1 base from J, with 9 bases in between. The CDR3 DNA is TGTGCCTGGAGTGTCCCAGCCAGGAACACTGAAGCTTTCTTT. Protein sequence: CAWSVPARNTEAFF. Together with reference TRBV30 and TRBJ1-1, the CDR3 gives the full variable domain: SQTIHQWPATLVQPVGSPLSLECTVEGTSNPNLYWYRQAAGRGLQLLFYSVGIGQISSEVPQNLSASRPQDRQFILSSKKLLLSDSGFYLCAWSVPARNTEAFFGQGTRLTVV.

This clone was detected a few times. Other DNA sequences within the sample encode an identical CDR3. The chain carries TRBV6-5 and TRBJ2-7; perhaps TRBD2 as D (6 bases). V was cut by 6 bases and J by 0 bases, with 6 bases left in between. There are 12 residues in the CDR3. The germline CDR1 and CDR2 sequences are MNHEY and SVGAGI. The CDR3 DNA follows: TGTGCCAGCAGGGAGGGCTCCTACGAGCAGTACTTC. It yields the protein CASREGSYEQYF.

V usage is TRBV7-6 and J usage is TRBJ1-1, with D unresolved. Trimming shortened V by 0 bases and J by 1 base, and 3 bases separated the two germline ends. Looked up from germline, CDR1 is SGHVS and CDR2 is FNYEAQ. This CDR3 contains 13 residues. The CDR3 DNA is TGTGCCAGCAGCTTAGCGGCGAACACTGAAGCTTTCTTT. As protein: CASSLAANTEAFF. The full variable domain, in which reference TRBV7-6 and TRBJ1-1 provide the parts outside the CDR3, is GAGVSQSPRYKVTKRGQDVALRCDPISGHVSLYWYRQALGQGPEFLTYFNYEAQQDKSGLPNDRFSAERPEGSISTLTIQRTEQRDSAMYRCASSLAANTEAFFGQGTRLTVV.

V usage is TRBV29-1 and J usage is TRBJ2-4, with a weak D call TRBD1 (5 bases). With 4 bases removed from V and 0 bases from J, the gap between germline ends came to 7 bases. The CDR3 has 13 amino acids. Germline assignment: CDR1 SQVTM and CDR2 ANQGSEA. The CDR3, as DNA: TGCAGCGTTGTGGACAAAGCCAAAAACATTCAGTACTTC. This translates into CSVVDKAKNIQYF.

This chain connects TRBV4-1 to TRBJ2-5; D is possibly TRBD2 (5 bases). The V gene lost 1 base and the J gene lost 5 bases, with 14 bases spanning the gap. The CDR3 is made up of 15 amino acids. CDR1 MGHRA and CDR2 YSYEKL come from the germline V gene. CDR3 amino acids: CASSQVSGEFETQYF. The CDR3 nucleotides read TGCGCCAGCAGCCAAGTTTCCGGGGAGTTTGAGACCCAGTACTTC.

This clone was detected a few times. The rearrangement uses TRBV29-1 and TRBJ2-6; D gene unclear. CDR1 and CDR2 (germline): SQVTM, ANQGSEA. The CDR3 has 15 residues. V was clipped by 4 bases and J by 2 bases, with 12 bases between them. The CDR3 reads CSVGGDEAGANVLTF. The CDR3 DNA is TGCAGCGTTGGAGGAGACGAAGCTGGGGCCAACGTCCTGACTTTC. Together with reference TRBV29-1 and TRBJ2-6, the CDR3 gives the full variable domain: SAVISQKPSRDICQRGTSLTIQCQVDSQVTMMFWYRQQPGQSLTLIATANQGSEATYESGFVIDKFPISRPNLTFSTLTVSNMSPEDSSIYLCSVGGDEAGANVLTFGAGSRLTVL.

The rearrangement joins TRBV5-6 to TRBJ2-7; 9 bases match TRBD1. Germline lookup yields CDR1 SGHDT and CDR2 YYEEEE. The length of the CDR3 is 13 residues. V gave up 2 bases and J gave up 6 bases; unmatched junction bases: 3. CDR3 in amino acids: CASSFETGGEQYF. The CDR3, as DNA: TGTGCCAGCAGCTTCGAGACAGGGGGCGAGCAGTACTTC.

This clone turned up a few times. The CDR3 region has the DNA TGTGCCACCAGCAGTAGCGGGGGGGCCTTACAAGCAGGCTCCTACAATGAGCAGTTCTTC. The encoded protein is CATSSSGGALQAGSYNEQFF. V gene TRBV15 combines with J gene TRBJ2-1, with 11 bases matching TRBD2. Per the germline V gene, CDR1 is LNHNV and CDR2 is YYDKDF (reference sequence). The CDR3 has 20 residues. Trimming at V came to 3 bases and at J to 0 bases, leaving 13 bases not matched to a gene.

The chain joins TRBV29-1 to TRBJ2-3; D is undetermined. The germline V and J ends were trimmed by 4 bases and 2 bases, with 4 bases remaining between them. CDR1 and CDR2 (germline): SQVTM, ANQGSEA. This CDR3 spans 11 amino acids. CDR3 sequence reads: CSVGLTDTQYF. In DNA, the CDR3 is TGCAGCGTTGGTCTCACAGATACGCAGTATTTT.

The V call is TRBV11-3, the J call TRBJ2-2; D gene ambiguous. The V end lost 5 bases, the J end lost 2 bases, and 6 bases lay between the germline ends. The CDR3 sequence is 13 residues long. Germline CDR1 is SGHNT and CDR2 is YENEEA. The CDR3 DNA is TGTGCCAGCAGCCAGGTTAACACCGGGGAGCTGTTTTTT. Translating gives CASSQVNTGELFF.

In regard to this clone: This CDR3 is also generated by other DNA sequences in the sample. CDR3 sequence: CAWSVRGNQPQHF. In nucleotides, the CDR3 is TGTGCCTGGAGTGTGAGGGGCAATCAGCCCCAGCATTTT. The chain links TRBV30 to TRBJ1-5; D remains ambiguous. The ends were cut back, 0 bases at V and 2 bases at J, with 5 bases in the middle. This CDR3 contains 13 residues. Per germline, CDR1 GTSNPN and CDR2 SVGIG (reference sequence).

V and J are TRBV7-9 and TRBJ2-3, with 7 bases lining up with TRBD2. The V gene end was trimmed by 5 bases and the J gene end by 1 base; junction bases not matched to a gene: 6. Per the germline V gene, CDR1 is SEHNR and CDR2 is FQNEAQ (reference sequence). The CDR3 runs to 15 residues. CDR3 DNA sequence: TGTGCCAGCAGCGAGAATCGGGGGGGCACAGATACGCAGTATTTT. Translation: CASSENRGGTDTQYF.

The chain joins TRBV25-1 to TRBJ2-7, with 8 bases that match TRBD1. Germline V gene lookup returns CDR1 MGHDK and CDR2 SYGVNS. Trimming removed 0 bases from V and 6 bases from J; junction bases left unmatched: 10. This CDR3 contains 16 residues. CDR3 protein: CASSEYTGGVSGEQYF. In DNA form, the CDR3 reads TGTGCCAGCAGTGAATATACAGGGGGTGTATCGGGCGAGCAGTACTTC.